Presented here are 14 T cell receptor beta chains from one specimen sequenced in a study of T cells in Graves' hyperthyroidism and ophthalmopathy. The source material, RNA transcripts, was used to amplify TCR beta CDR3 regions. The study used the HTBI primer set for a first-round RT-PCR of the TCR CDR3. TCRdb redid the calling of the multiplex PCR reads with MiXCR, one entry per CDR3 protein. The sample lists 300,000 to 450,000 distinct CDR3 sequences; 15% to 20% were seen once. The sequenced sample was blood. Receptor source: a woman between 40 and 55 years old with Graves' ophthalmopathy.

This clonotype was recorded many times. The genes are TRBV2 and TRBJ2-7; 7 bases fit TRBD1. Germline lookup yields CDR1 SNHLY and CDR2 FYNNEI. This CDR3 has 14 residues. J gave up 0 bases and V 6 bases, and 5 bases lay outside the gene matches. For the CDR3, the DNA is TGTGCCAGCAGGCTACAGGGGCCCTCCTACGAGCAGTACTTC. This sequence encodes CASRLQGPSYEQYF.

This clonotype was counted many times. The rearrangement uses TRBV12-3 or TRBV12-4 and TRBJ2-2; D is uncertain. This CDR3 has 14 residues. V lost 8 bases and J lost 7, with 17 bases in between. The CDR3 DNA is TGTGCCAGCGGCCCTCGTTTAAAGATCGGGGAGCTGTTTTTT. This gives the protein CASGPRLKIGELFF.

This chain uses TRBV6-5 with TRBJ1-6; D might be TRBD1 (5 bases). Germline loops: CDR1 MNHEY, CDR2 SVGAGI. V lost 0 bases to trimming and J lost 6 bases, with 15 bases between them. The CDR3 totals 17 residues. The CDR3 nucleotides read TGTGCCAGCAGTTACTCGATACGCAGGGAGCCTAATTCACCCCTCCACTTT. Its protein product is CASSYSIRREPNSPLHF.

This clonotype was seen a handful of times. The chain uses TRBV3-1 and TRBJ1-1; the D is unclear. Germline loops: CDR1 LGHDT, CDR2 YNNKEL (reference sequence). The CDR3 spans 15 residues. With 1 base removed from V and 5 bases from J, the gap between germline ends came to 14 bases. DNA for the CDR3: TGTGCCAGCAGCCAAGCGTTGGGGTCTTGGACTGAAGCTTTCTTT. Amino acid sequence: CASSQALGSWTEAFF.

CDR3 sequence: CASSPTRNQETQYF. In DNA form, the CDR3 reads TGTGCCAGCAGTCCGACTAGAAACCAAGAGACCCAGTACTTC. The chain has TRBV6-1 and TRBJ2-5; a possible D gene is TRBD2 (6 bases). Germline CDR1 and CDR2: MNHNS and SASEGT. Trimming took 5 bases from V and 0 from J, leaving 10 bases between them. The CDR3 extends over 14 amino acids.

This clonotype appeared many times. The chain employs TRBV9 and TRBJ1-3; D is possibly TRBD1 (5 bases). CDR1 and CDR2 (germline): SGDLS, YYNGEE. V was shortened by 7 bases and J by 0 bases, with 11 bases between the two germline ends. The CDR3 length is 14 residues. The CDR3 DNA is TGTGCCAGCTACCGACAGTACTCTGGAAACACCATATATTTT. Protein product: CASYRQYSGNTIYF.

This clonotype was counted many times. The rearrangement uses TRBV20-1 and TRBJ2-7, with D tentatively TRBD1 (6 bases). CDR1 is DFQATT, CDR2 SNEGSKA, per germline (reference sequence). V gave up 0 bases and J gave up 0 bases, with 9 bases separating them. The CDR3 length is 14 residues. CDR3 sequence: CSARDKGGSYEQYF. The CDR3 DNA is TGCAGTGCTAGAGATAAAGGGGGCTCCTACGAGCAGTACTTC.

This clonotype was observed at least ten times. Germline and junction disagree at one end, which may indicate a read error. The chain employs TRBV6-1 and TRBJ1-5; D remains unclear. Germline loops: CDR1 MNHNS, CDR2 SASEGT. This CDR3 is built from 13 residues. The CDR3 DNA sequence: TGTGCCAGCAGAGAAGCCATTAATCAGCCCCAGCATTTT. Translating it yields CASREAINQPQHF.

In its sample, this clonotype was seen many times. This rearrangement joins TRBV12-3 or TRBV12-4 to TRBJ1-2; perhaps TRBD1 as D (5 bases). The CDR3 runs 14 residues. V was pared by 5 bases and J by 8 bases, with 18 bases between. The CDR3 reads CASSRRDPRGGYTF. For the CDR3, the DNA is TGTGCCAGCAGTCGCCGGGACCCAAGAGGCGGCTACACCTTC.

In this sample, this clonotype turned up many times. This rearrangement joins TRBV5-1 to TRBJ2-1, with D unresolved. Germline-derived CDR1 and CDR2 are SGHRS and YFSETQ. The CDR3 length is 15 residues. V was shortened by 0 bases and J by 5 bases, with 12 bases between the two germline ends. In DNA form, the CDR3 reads TGCGCCAGCAGCTTGGAGTGGGCCAAGCACAATGAGCAGTTCTTC. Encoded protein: CASSLEWAKHNEQFF.

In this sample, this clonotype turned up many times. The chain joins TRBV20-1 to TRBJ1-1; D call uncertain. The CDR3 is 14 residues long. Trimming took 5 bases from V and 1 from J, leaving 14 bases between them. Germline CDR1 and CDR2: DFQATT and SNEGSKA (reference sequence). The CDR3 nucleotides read TGCAGTGCTCCTAGGGCAGGCCCGAACACTGAAGCTTTCTTT. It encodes CSAPRAGPNTEAFF.

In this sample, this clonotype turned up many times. The CDR3 loop reads CASSSSAGVVYEQYF. The CDR3 bases are TGTGCCAGCAGCTCTTCGGCGGGAGTAGTCTACGAGCAGTACTTC. V usage is TRBV7-9 and J usage is TRBJ2-7; TRBD2 aligns across 7 bases. CDR3 length equals 15 residues. Trimming cost V 4 bases and J 3 bases; bases outside gene matches: 9. Looked up from germline, CDR1 is SEHNR and CDR2 is FQNEAQ (reference sequence).

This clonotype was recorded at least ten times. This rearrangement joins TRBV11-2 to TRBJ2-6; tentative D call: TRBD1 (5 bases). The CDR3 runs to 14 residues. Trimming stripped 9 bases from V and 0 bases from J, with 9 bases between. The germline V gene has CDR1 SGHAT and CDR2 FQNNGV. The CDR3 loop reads CARDSISGANVLTF. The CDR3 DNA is TGTGCCAGAGACAGTATCTCTGGGGCCAACGTCCTGACTTTC. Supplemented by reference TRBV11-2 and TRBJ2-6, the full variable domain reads EAGVAQSPRYKIIEKRQSVAFWCNPISGHATLYWYQQILGQGPKLLIQFQNNGVVDDSQLPKDRFSAERLKGVDSTLKIQPAKLEDSAVYLCARDSISGANVLTFGAGSRLTVL.

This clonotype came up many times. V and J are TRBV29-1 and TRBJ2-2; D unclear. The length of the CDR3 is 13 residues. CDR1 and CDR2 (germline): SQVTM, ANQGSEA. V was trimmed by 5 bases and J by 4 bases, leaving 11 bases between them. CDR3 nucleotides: TGCAGCGTTCTGGCCTCGATCACCGGGGAGCTGTTTTTT. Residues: CSVLASITGELFF.